Described below is a single TCR beta chain sequence and its context. Its antigen is currently unknown. The germline V gene encodes CDR1 MRHNA and CDR2 SNTAGT. CDR3 length: 13 residues. V lost 6 bases and J 1 base, leaving 9 bases between the germline ends. The sample is drawn from a study of shared clonotypes between healthy human individuals. The method was immunoSEQ multiplex PCR; TCRdb's version includes in-frame clones alone and lacks a portion of them. The sample records roughly 2.4 million clones, approximately 96% being singletons. Study-level points and caveats: Only blood samples were collected, and tissue repertoires likely differ. Naive CD4 clonotype sharing across several donors was about 5%. A reduction in generation probabilities was seen for non-shared clonotypes relative to those shared by all four donors.

The gene calls are TRBV6-4 and TRBJ1-2; the D gene is possibly TRBD1 (5 bases). The source is a man younger than 35 in good health. Sequenced: naive CD4+ T cells sorted from blood. As to subset: CD45RA+ positively selected. The CDR3, as DNA: TGTGCCAGCAGCGTCGACAGTAACTATGGCTACACCTTC. Protein product: CASSVDSNYGYTF.